This record looks at one TCR beta chain sequence and its context. The antigen is unknown. The sample belongs to a study of T cells after yellow fever vaccination. Across the study: The SMART-Seq v4 Ultra Low Input method served to prepare the low-cell-number fractions.

Generation of TCR cDNA used 5'RACE template switching (which added a universal primer site and UMIs). TCRdb independently ran MiXCR on the 5' RACE reads; one entry per CDR3 protein. The sample yields hundreds of thousands of distinct CDR3 sequences, about 4% seen once. Study results and limitations: FACS-sorted repertoires could contain abundant clonotypes contaminating from the bulk population.

CDR3 size: 14 residues. V dropped 5 bases and J dropped 7; count of bases not matched to a gene: 9. Germline CDR1 and CDR2: SGHDN and FVKESK. This sequence originates from a man between 18 and 29 years old who received the YFV17D yellow fever vaccine. The material sequenced was PBMCs, taken 5 days after the yellow fever booster vaccination. The rearrangement uses TRBV14 and TRBJ1-1, with 8 nucleotides matching TRBD1. The CDR3 coding sequence is TGTGCCAGCAGCGTCGGACAGGGACGAAATGAAGCTTTCTTT. This codes for CASSVGQGRNEAFF.